The clone carrying this TCR beta chain has only a few counts. Its antigen is currently unknown. The sample comes from a study of cytomegalovirus exposure and HLA in healthy donors. Findings and caveats of the study: Productive rates of about 90% or about 30% were seen for most TCR beta V segments in an earlier analysis. Per published reports, the classifier diagnosed cytomegalovirus status with high specificity and sensitivity. The study found most TCR sequences rare, yet found some public TCRs in many donors. Among donors in an Asian-associated ancestry cluster, a later analysis reportedly found fewer N-insertions than the approximately 670-donor mean.

This CDR3 comprises 13 residues. V lost 4 bases to trimming and J lost 4 bases, with 10 bases between them. Germline V gives CDR1 SGHDN, CDR2 FVKESK. The primer mix had 60 Vbeta and 13 Jbeta primers. Assay used: immunoSEQ multiplex PCR; TCRdb lists only in-frame clones, some missing. The table has under 130,000 clones, roughly 15% seen once. The sequenced sample was PBMCs. The chain is built from TRBV14 and TRBJ1-2; tentatively, D is TRBD1 (6 bases). The TCR comes from a female donor in good health and CMV-seronegative. The CDR3 sequence is CASSRDTGYGYTF. In DNA form, the CDR3 reads TGTGCCAGCAGCCGGGACACGGGCTATGGCTACACCTTC.